This T cell receptor beta chain was identified during a study of siplizumab effects on memory and regulatory T cells (dated by TCRdb to about 2019). Regarding the research as a whole: The effect of the anti-CD2 antibody siplizumab on alloreactive T-cell subsets was examined in allogeneic mixed lymphocyte reactions constructed from human PBMCs. What the work shows at the level of the full study, not this receptor alone: The suppressive function of proliferating Tregs from siplizumab cultures was not functionally confirmed. Of the alloreactive CD4+ clones that could be mapped, the Treg-derived share averaged about 67% with siplizumab compared with approximately 25% in control reactions. Sequences below about 10^-5 frequency were poorly captured, so only a minor fraction of alloreactive clones could be mapped to unstimulated subsets. The cumulative frequency of alloreactive sequences traceable to unstimulated CD4+ memory T cells was significantly reduced by siplizumab. For roughly 75-95% of proliferating CD4+ or CD8+ clones, no naive or memory phenotype could be assigned. Unstimulated naive T cells appeared more diverse than memory T cells, and naive cells seemed to contribute substantially to the alloresponse.

For CDR1 and CDR2, the germline V gene (reference sequence) lists MNHNY and SVGAGI. V loses 4 bases at its end and J loses 5 bases; junction bases beyond the gene matches: 11. The CDR3 has 15 amino acids, counting the end cysteine and phenylalanine. CDR3 DNA is the only sequence kept; it has 45 bases, read in frame from the first base. To prepare the library, the immunoSEQ multiplex PCR assay was applied. The deep sequencing platform assayed about 10^5 TCR templates per sample. Genomic DNA extracted from sorted T cells was the material used for TCRbeta CDR3 sequencing. The source study handled its data this way. The R programming language was used for the clonal analysis of the TCRbeta CDR3 data. Alloreactive CD4+ and CD8+ clones were defined by comparing unstimulated samples with post-reaction CFSE-low samples. By matching sequences to the repertoires of sorted unstimulated Treg and non-Treg cells, each alloreactive CD4+ clone was assigned a regulatory or non-regulatory origin. TCRdb mirrors the immuneACCESS table, restricted to in-frame sequences. Some clones are absent from its copies; in checked studies, under half trace to an unresolved V gene, and the reason for the others is unknown. V and J calls plus clone size are reproduced from that table; the DNA served to infer D and trimming. The sample table records tens of thousands of clones; around 90% of these occur just once. Together, the top ten hold approximately 31% of the sample.

Sorted unstimulated T cells and proliferating T cells recovered from mixed lymphocyte reactions underwent TCRbeta CDR3 sequencing. Fresh whole blood from ten HLA-typed healthy donors served as the source for isolating PBMCs. Of note for this clone: It lacks a known antigen. No base qualities exist here, and no much larger clone lies one base off it.

This TCR was sampled from a human donor in good health. Sequencing was done on a sample of CD8+ T cells sorted from blood. The chain is assembled from TRBV6-6 and TRBJ2-7; 7 nucleotides in the junction match TRBD1. This receptor has the CDR3 CASSWLTGTANEQYF. In nucleotide form, the sequence is TGTGCCAGCAGTTGGCTTACCGGGACAGCGAACGAGCAGTACTTC.